This T cell receptor (beta chain) was profiled in a study of blood T cell repertoires in COVID-19 (dated by TCRdb to about 2020). The study in broad terms: Samples covering the acute and convalescent phases of COVID-19 were provided by collaborators in the United States, Italy and Spain. Where available, HLA class I and class II types were taken from metadata supplied by the sample provider and were not determined by assay-based typing. Subjects who had been exposed to COVID-19, were actively infected with it, or had recovered from it provided the deeply sampled blood TCRbeta repertoires that made up the dataset. The material from the prospective study consisted of cDNA or gDNA derived from T cells, B-cell-depleted T cells, or PBMCs. Nearly every sample came with metadata listing a de-identified subject ID, COVID-19 status, age in years and sex. Samples were obtained from the ongoing ImmuneRACE study (first 160 participants) and from 1,254 subjects provided by 6 global collaborators. A freely available public database, intended as a resource for researchers studying the immune response to SARS-CoV-2, is where the repertoires were released. The full study reports these points: How much clinical and demographic metadata was included differed by source and by participant, and the metadata was provided uncurated.

To note about this clone: No cognate antigen has been identified for it. No quality values exist for individual bases; no much larger clone is one base distant.

From the germline V gene, CDR1 is SGHTA and CDR2 is FQGNSA. The CDR3, from cysteine to phenylalanine, totals 16 residues. Of all the DNA, just the CDR3 is kept, 48 bases in frame from base 1. The germline ends are 8 bases apart after V is trimmed by 0 bases and J by 0 bases. TCRbeta CDR3 regions were amplified from genomic DNA using the immunoSEQ Assay, a bias-controlled multiplex PCR. The paper's data handling went like this. Nucleated cell counts per sample were estimated from amplification of reference gene primers within the assay. Sequence reads were collapsed and filtered to measure the absolute abundance of every unique TCRbeta CDR3 rearrangement. For each sample, productive Simpson clonality was calculated by taking the square root of Simpson's diversity index across productive rearrangements. Held by TCRdb, this immuneACCESS table contains in-frame sequences only and omits some clones. Under half of the omission traces to an unresolved V gene where checked; the cause of the rest is unknown. Clone size and the V and J calls come from that table; the DNA yielded D and trimming. The table for this sample lists about 87,000 clones; around nine tenths of them were counted only once. The leading ten clones occupy 11% of the sample.

Whole blood was collected in K2EDTA tubes by collaborating institutions according to the institutions' own protocols. For TCRbeta analysis, collaborators shipped samples in one of three forms: frozen whole blood, isolated PBMCs, or DNA extracted from either of those sample types. Sequencing was carried out using peripheral blood. The V and J genes are TRBV7-2 and TRBJ2-2; perhaps TRBD2 is the D gene, with 6 bases matching. This clonotype originated in an elderly man with acute or convalescent COVID-19. The CDR3 protein is CASSLAGGSNTGELFF. The DNA sequence is given as TGTGCCAGCAGCTTAGCGGGAGGATCGAACACCGGGGAGCTGTTTTTT.